One and the same sample provided the 3 T cell receptor beta chains below, sequenced in a study of somatic mutations in cytotoxic T cells in rheumatoid arthritis (dated by TCRdb to 2015 to 2018). The library was built by means of the immunoSEQ multiplex PCR assay. This is the immuneACCESS table as TCRdb keeps it, with only in-frame sequences that have V and J called. A part of the clones is gone; compared with another copy, unresolved V genes explain less than half, and the rest is unexplained. This sample comprises roughly 15,000 clones, approximately 82% of them detected only once. The biggest ten clones account for approximately 20% of the sample. The sample was CD8+ T cells sorted from blood. These receptors were collected from an adult with rheumatoid arthritis.

The chain uses TRBV7-8 and TRBJ2-3, with a tentative D call TRBD1 (6 bases). The V and J ends lost 8 bases and 0 bases respectively, with 15 bases between them. The germline CDR1 and CDR2 sequences are SGHVS and FQNEAQ. The CDR3 totals 15 residues. The CDR3 is CASFEYRASTDTQYF. In nucleotides, the CDR3 is TGTGCCAGCTTCGAGTACAGGGCAAGCACAGATACGCAGTATTTT.

The chain carries TRBV29-1 and TRBJ1-2; no clear D. Germline V gene data show CDR1 as SQVTM and CDR2 as ANQGSEA. Trimming removed 4 bases from V and 0 bases from J, with 9 bases in between. The length of the CDR3 is 13 residues. CDR3 region: CSVGAGSNYGYTF. CDR3 sequence (DNA): TGCAGCGTTGGGGCAGGATCTAACTATGGCTACACCTTC.

The CDR3: CASSDVAAMNTEAFF. The CDR3 DNA reads as TGCGCCAGCAGTGACGTGGCAGCCATGAACACTGAAGCTTTCTTT. The chain is built from TRBV10-2 and TRBJ1-1; no firm D call. In germline, CDR1 is WSHSY, CDR2 SAAADI. This CDR3 comprises 15 residues. The ends were cut back, 3 bases at V and 0 bases at J, with 11 bases in the middle.